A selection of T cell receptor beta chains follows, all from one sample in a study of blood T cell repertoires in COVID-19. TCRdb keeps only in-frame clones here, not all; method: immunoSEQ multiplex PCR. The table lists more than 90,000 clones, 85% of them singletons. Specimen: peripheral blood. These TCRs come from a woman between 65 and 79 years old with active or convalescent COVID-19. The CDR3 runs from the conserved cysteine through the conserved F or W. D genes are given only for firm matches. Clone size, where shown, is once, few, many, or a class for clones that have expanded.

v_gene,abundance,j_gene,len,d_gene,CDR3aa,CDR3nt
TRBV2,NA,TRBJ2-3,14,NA,CASIRSSPTDTQYF,TGTGCCAGCATCAGATCCTCTCCCACAGATACGCAGTATTTT
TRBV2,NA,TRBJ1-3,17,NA,CASSDLDRLGSGNTIYF,TGTGCCAGCAGTGATTTGGACAGACTTGGCTCTGGAAACACCATATATTTT
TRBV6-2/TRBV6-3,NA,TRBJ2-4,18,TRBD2,CASSRGGLTLSAKNIQYF,TGTGCCAGCAGTCGGGGGGGACTAACCCTATCAGCCAAAAACATTCAGTACTTC
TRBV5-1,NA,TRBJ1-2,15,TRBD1,CASSQDRATINGYTF,TGCGCCAGCAGCCAGGACAGGGCGACTATCAATGGCTACACCTTC
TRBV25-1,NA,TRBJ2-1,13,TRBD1,CASSEPGGNEQFF,TGTGCCAGCAGTGAACCAGGGGGCAATGAGCAGTTCTTC
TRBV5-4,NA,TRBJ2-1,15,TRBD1,CASSPDRGEYNEQFF,TGTGCCAGCAGCCCGGACAGGGGGGAATACAATGAGCAGTTCTTC
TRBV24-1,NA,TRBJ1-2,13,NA,CATSESGQFGYTF,TGTGCCACCAGTGAATCAGGACAGTTTGGCTACACCTTC
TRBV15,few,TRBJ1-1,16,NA,CATSRDLPGRGTEAFF,TGTGCCACCAGCAGAGATCTCCCAGGGAGGGGCACTGAAGCTTTCTTT
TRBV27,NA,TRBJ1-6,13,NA,CASSSTTGLPLHF,TGTGCCAGCAGTTCGACTACAGGGCTACCCCTCCACTTT
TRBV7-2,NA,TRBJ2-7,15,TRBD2,CASSFEPLAGNEQYF,TGTGCCAGCAGCTTCGAACCACTAGCGGGCAACGAGCAGTACTTC
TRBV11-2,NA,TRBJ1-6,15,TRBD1,CASSMGQGAYSPLHF,TGTGCCAGCAGCATGGGACAGGGGGCCTATTCACCCCTCCACTTT
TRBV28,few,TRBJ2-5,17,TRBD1,CASSFQYMTGAKETQYF,TGTGCCAGCAGTTTCCAGTATATGACAGGGGCCAAAGAGACCCAGTACTTC
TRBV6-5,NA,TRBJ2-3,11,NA,CASKRTDTQYF,TGTGCCAGCAAGAGGACAGATACGCAGTATTTT
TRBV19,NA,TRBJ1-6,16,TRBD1,CASSDPGTAYNSPLHF,TGTGCCAGTAGCGATCCCGGGACAGCCTATAATTCACCCCTCCACTTT
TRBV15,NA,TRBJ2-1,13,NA,CATSRVLGNEQFF,TGTGCCACCAGCAGAGTCCTCGGCAATGAGCAGTTCTTC
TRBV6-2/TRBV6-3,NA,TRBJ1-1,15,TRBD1,CASSYRQGMNTEAFF,TGTGCCAGCAGTTACCGACAGGGCATGAACACTGAAGCTTTCTTT
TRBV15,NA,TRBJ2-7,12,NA,CATSRDSYEQYF,TGTGCCACCAGCAGAGACAGCTACGAGCAGTACTTC
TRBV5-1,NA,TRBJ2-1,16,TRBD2,CASSWGGGGSYNEQFF,TGCGCCAGCAGCTGGGGCGGCGGGGGCTCCTACAATGAGCAGTTCTTC
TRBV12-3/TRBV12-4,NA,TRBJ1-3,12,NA,CASTSGGGTIYF,TGTGCCAGCACCTCGGGGGGTGGCACCATATATTTT
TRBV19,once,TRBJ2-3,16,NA,CASSPRETTPTDTQYF,TGTGCCAGTAGTCCCCGGGAGACGACTCCCACAGATACGCAGTATTTT